The T cell receptor (beta chain) described here comes from a study of persistence of HIV-infected CD4 T cells. General study points: Within sorted populations, more oligoclonal TCRs accompanied more oligoclonal proviruses.

Notes on this clone: Its cognate antigen is unknown.

Nonspecific anti-CD3/anti-CD28 bead stimulation represents the broad CD4+ T cell repertoire. CD4+ T cells upregulating both CD40 ligand and CD69 were sorted as responding cells. Germline CDR1 KGHSH, CDR2 LQKENI. Trimming cost V 3 bases and J 4 bases; bases outside gene matches: 9. The CDR3 runs to 16 residues. This was the immunoSEQ version 4 assay in survey mode. Profiling relied on immunoSEQ multiplex PCR, and the TCRdb table lists in-frame clones only, not all of them. The sample carries 40,000 to 60,000 clones, about 87% recorded once. The starting material was CD4+ T cells sorted from PBMCs after 18-hour stimulation, obtained from a patient who received antiretroviral therapy. This clonotype was sampled from an adult woman with HIV who was CMV-seropositive. This sequence joins TRBV18 and TRBJ2-1, with TRBD1 matching 7 bases. CDR3 coding DNA: TGTGCCAGCTCACCGAACCCCGGGACAGCTTACAATGAGCAGTTCTTC. Translating gives CASSPNPGTAYNEQFF.